The 24 T cell receptor beta chains in this list originate from one sample, sequenced in a study of T cell responses to AZD1222 COVID-19 vaccine. TCRdb keeps only in-frame clones here, not all; method: immunoSEQ multiplex PCR. The data hold about 120,000 clones, with roughly 85% observed a single time. The source material was peripheral blood, sampled on day 0 of MenACWY control vaccination. The receptors stem from an adult in good health.

The genes are TRBV28 and TRBJ2-1, with D possibly TRBD2 on 6 matching bases. The germline V gene encodes CDR1 MDHEN and CDR2 SYDVKM. This CDR3 contains 15 residues. Trimming shortened V by 3 bases and J by 4 bases, and 13 bases separated the two germline ends. For the CDR3, the DNA is TGTGCCAGCAGTTTGAGGGACGCGGGGTACAATGAGCAGTTCTTC. It encodes CASSLRDAGYNEQFF.

J is TRBJ2-6 and V is TRBV6-5, with D possibly matching TRBD1 (6 bases). This CDR3 contains 15 residues. The germline V gene encodes CDR1 MNHEY and CDR2 SVGAGI. V dropped 5 bases and J dropped 1 base, with 9 bases sitting between them. The CDR3 sequence: CASSRTASGANVLTF. CDR3 nucleotides: TGTGCCAGCAGTCGGACAGCATCTGGGGCCAACGTCCTGACTTTC.

V is TRBV6-5 and J is TRBJ2-7; weak D call: TRBD1 (6 bases). This CDR3 comprises 16 residues. V was shortened by 4 bases and J by 0 bases, with 16 bases between the two germline ends. Germline V gene sequence: CDR1 MNHEY, CDR2 SVGAGI. CDR3: CASSSPSTGSSYEQYF. CDR3 coding DNA: TGTGCCAGCAGTTCTCCTTCGACAGGTAGCTCCTACGAGCAGTACTTC.

Points on this clone: Compared with germline, one end of the junction differs, possibly owing to a read error. This sequence joins TRBV28 and TRBJ1-2, with D uncertain. Germline loops: CDR1 MDHEN, CDR2 SYDVKM. There are 14 residues in the CDR3. CDR3 nucleotide sequence: TGTGCCAGCAGTTTAGGTCCGGGTAACTCTGGCAACACCTTC. Encoded protein: CASSLGPGNSGNTF.

The chain couples TRBV3-1 (or the pseudogene TRBV3-2) to TRBJ2-7; 12 bases are a match to TRBD2. The CDR3 loop spans 16 amino acids. The trim removed 5 bases at V and 7 bases at J, leaving 12 bases unmatched. CDR1 and CDR2 (germline): LGHDT, YNNKEL (reference sequence). CDR3 in DNA: TGTGCCAGCAGCGGACCGACTAGCGGGGGCTTGGGGGAGCAGTACTTC. It encodes CASSGPTSGGLGEQYF.

The V call is TRBV6-1, the J call TRBJ2-5; 7 bases are a match to TRBD2. This CDR3 comprises 18 residues. Trimming at V came to 0 bases and at J to 10 bases, leaving 20 bases not matched to a gene. The germline V gene has CDR1 MNHNS and CDR2 SASEGT. CDR3 in DNA: TGTGCCAGCAGTGAAGCGGGATCACCCAGCGGGGTAGGAGGAGGCCAGTACTTC. Amino acid sequence: CASSEAGSPSGVGGGQYF.

This CDR3 reads CATSTTVSGGDTGELFF. The CDR3 DNA follows: TGTGCCACCAGCACCACAGTTTCCGGGGGGGACACCGGGGAGCTGTTTTTT. The chain is built from TRBV15 and TRBJ2-2; 8 bases fit TRBD2. V shed 4 bases and J 3 bases; nucleotides not matched to a gene: 10. The CDR3 runs 17 residues. Germline V gives CDR1 LNHNV, CDR2 YYDKDF (reference sequence). Based on the CDR3 plus reference TRBV15 and TRBJ2-2, the full variable domain is DAMVIQNPRYQVTQFGKPVTLSCSQTLNHNVMYWYQQKSSQAPKLLFHYYDKDFNNEADTPDNFQSRRPNTSFCFLDIRSPGLGDTAMYLCATSTTVSGGDTGELFFGEGSRLTVL.

The rearrangement joins TRBV7-2 to TRBJ2-1, with 12 bases matching TRBD2. Trimming cost V 5 bases and J 7 bases; bases outside gene matches: 12. This CDR3 is built from 17 residues. CDR1 and CDR2 from the germline V gene are SGHTA and FQGNSA. In DNA form, the CDR3 reads TGTGCCAGCAGCGTCATCCCTCTAGCGGGGGGGCGAAATGAGCAGTTCTTC. As protein: CASSVIPLAGGRNEQFF.

The CDR3 nucleotides read TGTGCCAGCAGCTTAGCGCCCGGGGGGCGGAGGCTATCACCCCTCCACTTT. Encoded protein: CASSLAPGGRRLSPLHF. The rearrangement links TRBV7-8 to TRBJ1-6; a weak D match, TRBD1 (6 bases). Trimming pared 0 bases from V and 10 bases from J, leaving 19 bases between. The CDR3 spans 17 residues. The germline CDR1 and CDR2 sequences are SGHVS and FQNEAQ.

The rearrangement joins TRBV18 to TRBJ1-6; tentative D call: TRBD1 (6 bases). The germline gives CDR1 KGHSH, CDR2 LQKENI. This CDR3 is 16 amino acids long. Trimming pared 3 bases from V and 7 bases from J, leaving 16 bases between. CDR3 DNA: TGTGCCAGCTCACCGGAGGCGGGGGCGGTCAATTCACCCCTCCACTTT. Its protein is CASSPEAGAVNSPLHF. Looking up the rest from reference TRBV18 and TRBJ1-6 gives the full variable domain: NAGVMQNPRHLVRRRGQEARLRCSPMKGHSHVYWYRQLPEEGLKFMVYLQKENIIDESGMPKERFSAEFPKEGPSILRIQQVVRGDSAAYFCASSPEAGAVNSPLHFGNGTRLTVT.

This clone has only one observation. V usage is TRBV19 and J usage is TRBJ2-4; the D gene could be TRBD1 or TRBD2 (5 bases each). Per germline, CDR1 LNHDA and CDR2 SQIVND (reference sequence). The CDR3 spans 14 residues. V lost 1 base, J lost 8 bases, and 12 bases lay in between. DNA of the CDR3: TGTGCCAGTAGTATAGCGGGGAAAGGGGACATTCAGTACTTC. It is translated as CASSIAGKGDIQYF. The full variable domain, with the rest looked up from reference TRBV19 and TRBJ2-4, is DGGITQSPKYLFRKEGQNVTLSCEQNLNHDAMYWYRQDPGQGLRLIYYSQIVNDFQKGDIAEGYSVSREKKESFPLTVTSAQKNPTAFYLCASSIAGKGDIQYFGAGTRLSVL.

The chain recombines TRBV18 with TRBJ2-2; no reliable D call. There are 16 residues in the CDR3. The germline V and J ends were trimmed by 1 base and 0 bases, with 9 bases remaining between them. Germline V gene sequence: CDR1 KGHSH, CDR2 LQKENI. CDR3 residues: CASSPQPRSNTGELFF. CDR3 DNA: TGTGCCAGCTCACCACAGCCCAGGTCGAACACCGGGGAGCTGTTTTTT.

The chain links TRBV5-5 to TRBJ1-1, with 7 bases identical to TRBD1. Germline V gene data show CDR1 as SGHKS and CDR2 as YYEKEE (reference sequence). V trimming: 5 bases; J trimming: 4 bases; junction bases outside the gene matches: 5. The CDR3 length is 13 residues. CDR3 bases: TGTGCCAGCAGTCAGGGGGGTGGCACTGAAGCTTTCTTT. Translation: CASSQGGGTEAFF.

The genes are TRBV5-4 and TRBJ1-2; 9 bases match TRBD1. Germline CDR1 reads SGHNT; CDR2 reads YYREEE (reference sequence). The CDR3 is 13 amino acids. J gave up 6 bases and V 2 bases, and 2 bases lay outside the gene matches. The CDR3 bases are TGTGCCAGCAGCTTCGGGACAGGGAATGGCTACACCTTC. Protein sequence: CASSFGTGNGYTF.

V is TRBV5-1 and J is TRBJ2-6; D not resolved. V shed 6 bases and J shed 0 bases, with 10 bases lying between them. There are 15 residues in the CDR3. Per germline, CDR1 SGHRS and CDR2 YFSETQ. CDR3 sequence (DNA): TGCGCCAGCACAGTGGGTCCCTCTGGGGCCAACGTCCTGACTTTC. It codes for CASTVGPSGANVLTF.

This chain joins TRBV20-1 and TRBJ1-1; D is unresolved. The germline V and J ends were trimmed by 3 bases and 0 bases, with 8 bases remaining between them. CDR1 and CDR2 (germline): DFQATT, SNEGSKA (reference sequence). The CDR3 runs to 13 residues. CDR3 bases: TGCAGTGCTAGTGGCGGGGTGAACACTGAAGCTTTCTTT. It translates to CSASGGVNTEAFF.

This chain connects TRBV7-2 to TRBJ2-2; possibly TRBD1 for D (6 bases). This CDR3 spans 14 amino acids. Germline CDR1 reads SGHTA; CDR2 reads FQGNSA. Trimming left V 5 bases short and J 7 bases short, with 14 bases between. DNA for the CDR3: TGTGCCAGCAGCACGGACAGTGTGGTCGGGGAGCTGTTTTTT. It yields the protein CASSTDSVVGELFF.

The V gene is TRBV7-2, the J gene TRBJ2-3; no firm D call. There are 13 residues in the CDR3. Germline V lookup: CDR1 SGHTA, CDR2 FQGNSA. Trimming stripped 3 bases from V and 4 bases from J, with 8 bases between. The chain's CDR3 is CASSFQASDTQYF. DNA of the CDR3: TGTGCCAGCAGCTTTCAAGCCTCAGATACGCAGTATTTT.

The rearrangement joins TRBV20-1 to TRBJ1-5, with D perhaps matching TRBD1 (5 bases). The germline V gene has CDR1 DFQATT and CDR2 SNEGSKA (reference sequence). The CDR3 runs to 14 residues. Trimming took 3 bases from V and 6 from J, leaving 15 bases between them. The CDR3 nucleotides are TGCAGTGCTAGTGGGCTTTCAGGGCGTCAGCCCCAGCATTTT. Translated: CSASGLSGRQPQHF.

The rearrangement uses TRBV15 and TRBJ2-3, with D maybe TRBD2 (5 bases). Trimming stripped 0 bases from V and 4 bases from J, with 8 bases between. In germline, CDR1 is LNHNV, CDR2 YYDKDF (reference sequence). The CDR3 runs 14 residues. The CDR3 region is CATSRDSGSDTQYF. CDR3 bases: TGTGCCACCAGCAGAGATTCGGGGTCAGATACGCAGTATTTT.

The chain recombines TRBV28 with TRBJ1-6; TRBD1 matches at 8 bases. There are 16 residues in the CDR3. Looked up from germline, CDR1 is MDHEN and CDR2 is SYDVKM. The V segment lost 6 bases and the J segment 6 bases; nucleotides outside the gene matches: 10. The CDR3 loop is CASSSAGTGPNSPLHF. The CDR3 bases are TGTGCCAGCAGCTCCGCCGGGACAGGCCCTAATTCACCCCTCCACTTT.

This rearrangement joins TRBV13 to TRBJ1-4; tentative D call: TRBD1 (5 bases). CDR1 PRHDT and CDR2 FYEKMQ come from the germline V gene (reference sequence). V lost 5 bases to trimming and J lost 1 base, with 11 bases between them. This CDR3 has 15 amino acids. The CDR3: CASSLRQITNEKLFF. In DNA, the CDR3 is TGTGCCAGCAGCCTCCGACAGATAACTAATGAAAAACTGTTTTTT.

This chain joins TRBV19 and TRBJ1-1; D is unclear. Germline CDR1 and CDR2: LNHDA and SQIVND (reference sequence). V dropped 5 bases and J dropped 7 bases, with 23 bases sitting between them. The CDR3 runs 16 residues. CDR3 sequence (DNA): TGTGCCAGTAGTCCTGATGCCAAGCCAGCCGTCCTTGAAGCTTTCTTT. It encodes CASSPDAKPAVLEAFF.

This chain connects TRBV29-1 to TRBJ1-1; weak D call: TRBD1 (5 bases). The V gene's germline CDR1 is SQVTM and CDR2 ANQGSEA. The CDR3 runs to 14 residues. V was cut by 7 bases and J by 10 bases, with 25 bases left in between. The CDR3: CSATSSGPRGVAFF. The DNA for the CDR3 is TGCAGCGCTACCAGTTCAGGGCCGAGGGGAGTAGCTTTCTTT.